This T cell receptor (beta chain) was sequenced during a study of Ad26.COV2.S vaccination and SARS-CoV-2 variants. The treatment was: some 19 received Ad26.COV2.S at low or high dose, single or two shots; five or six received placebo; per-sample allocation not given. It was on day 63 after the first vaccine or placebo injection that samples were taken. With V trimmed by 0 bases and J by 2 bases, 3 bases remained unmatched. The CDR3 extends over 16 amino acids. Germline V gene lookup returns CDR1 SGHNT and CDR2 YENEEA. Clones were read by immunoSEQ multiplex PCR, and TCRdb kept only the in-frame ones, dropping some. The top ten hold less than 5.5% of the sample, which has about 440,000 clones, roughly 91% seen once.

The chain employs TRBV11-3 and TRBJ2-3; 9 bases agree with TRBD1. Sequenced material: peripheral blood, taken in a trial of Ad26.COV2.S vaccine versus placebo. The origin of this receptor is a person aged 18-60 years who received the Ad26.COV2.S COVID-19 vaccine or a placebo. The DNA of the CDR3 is TGTGCCAGCAGCTTAGAAGGGACAGGGCCCACAGATACGCAGTATTTT. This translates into CASSLEGTGPTDTQYF.